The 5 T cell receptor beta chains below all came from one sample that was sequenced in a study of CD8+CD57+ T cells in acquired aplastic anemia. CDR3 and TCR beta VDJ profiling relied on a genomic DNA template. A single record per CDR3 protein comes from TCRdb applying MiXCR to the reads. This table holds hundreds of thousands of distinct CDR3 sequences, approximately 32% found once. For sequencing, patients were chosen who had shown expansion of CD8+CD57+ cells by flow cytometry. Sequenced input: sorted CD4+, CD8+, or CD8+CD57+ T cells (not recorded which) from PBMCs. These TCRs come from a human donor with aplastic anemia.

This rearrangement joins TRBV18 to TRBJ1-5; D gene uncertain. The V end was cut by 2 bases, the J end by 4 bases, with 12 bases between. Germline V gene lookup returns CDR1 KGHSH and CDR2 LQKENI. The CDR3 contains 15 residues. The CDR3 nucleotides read TGTGCCAGCTCACCAGGTAGGGTTCCGAATCAGCCCCAGCATTTT. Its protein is CASSPGRVPNQPQHF.

The CDR3 nucleotides read TGTGCCAGCAGCCCTACGGGACTAGCGGGGCTGGCGTTCTTC. This sequence encodes CASSPTGLAGLAFF. The gene calls are TRBV12-3 or TRBV12-4 and TRBJ2-1; 13 bases are a match to TRBD2. This CDR3 has 14 residues. V was clipped by 6 bases and J by 15 bases; unmatched bases: 11.

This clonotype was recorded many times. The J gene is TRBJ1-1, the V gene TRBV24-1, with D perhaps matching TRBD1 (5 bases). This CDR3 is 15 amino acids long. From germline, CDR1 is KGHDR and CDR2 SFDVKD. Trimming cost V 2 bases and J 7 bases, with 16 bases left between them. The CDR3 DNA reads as TGTGCCACCAGTGATTCCGGGACCGCGTCGTATGAAGCTTTCTTT. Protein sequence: CATSDSGTASYEAFF.

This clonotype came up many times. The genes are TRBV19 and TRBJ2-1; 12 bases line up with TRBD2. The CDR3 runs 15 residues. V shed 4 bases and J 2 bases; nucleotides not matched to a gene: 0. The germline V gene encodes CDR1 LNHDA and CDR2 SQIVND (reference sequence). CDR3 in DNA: TGTGCCAGTAGTAGGACTAGCGGGACCTACAATGAGCAGTTCTTC. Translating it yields CASSRTSGTYNEQFF.

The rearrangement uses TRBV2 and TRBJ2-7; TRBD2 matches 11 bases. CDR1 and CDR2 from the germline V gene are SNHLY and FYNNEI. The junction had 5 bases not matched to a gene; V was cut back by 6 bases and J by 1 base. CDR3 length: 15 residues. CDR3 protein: CASRTGTSGSYEQYF. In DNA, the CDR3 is TGTGCCAGCAGGACCGGGACTAGCGGTTCCTACGAGCAGTACTTC.